A single sample is the source of the 25 T cell receptor beta chains below, sequenced in a study of technical replicates of blood from several donors. TCRdb's table, derived via immunoSEQ multiplex PCR, lists solely in-frame clones and lacks some. The table includes 10,000 to 13,000 clones, less than 95% detected once. The sequencing sample was made of PBMCs. The receptors derive from a human donor in good health.

The chain is built from TRBV15 and TRBJ1-5; D possibly corresponds to TRBD1 (5 bases). Germline CDR1 and CDR2: LNHNV and YYDKDF (reference sequence). The CDR3 extends over 13 amino acids. The V end lost 4 bases, the J end lost 6 bases, and 10 bases lay between the germline ends. The CDR3 nucleotides read TGTGCCACCAGCAACCTGGGGGGTCAGCCCCAGCATTTT. This translates into CATSNLGGQPQHF.

The chain is built from TRBV5-8 and TRBJ2-7; 11 nucleotides line up with TRBD2. Germline CDR1 reads SGHTS; CDR2 reads YDEGEE. V lost 1 base to trimming and J lost 5 bases; unmatched junction nucleotides: 11. This CDR3 comprises 17 residues. CDR3 coding DNA: TGTGCCAGCAGCTTGATACTAGCGGGAGATTTGGTTGACGAGCAGTACTTC. Amino acids: CASSLILAGDLVDEQYF.

This chain joins TRBV7-2 and TRBJ2-2; tentative D call: TRBD1 (5 bases). The CDR3 length is 13 residues. Germline-derived CDR1 and CDR2 are SGHTA and FQGNSA. The V end was cut by 3 bases, the J end by 5 bases, with 7 bases between. The CDR3 region is CASSFKGTGELFF. The CDR3 bases are TGTGCCAGCAGCTTCAAGGGGACCGGGGAGCTGTTTTTT.

The chain employs TRBV27 and TRBJ1-2, with D maybe TRBD1 (6 bases). Germline CDR1 and CDR2: MNHEY and SMNVEV (reference sequence). The CDR3 length is 13 residues. V dropped 5 bases and J dropped 7 bases, with 14 bases sitting between them. CDR3 sequence (DNA): TGTGCCAGCAGTCAGGGGCCTCAAGGTGGCTACACCTTC. Its protein is CASSQGPQGGYTF.

The chain couples TRBV7-3 to TRBJ2-2, with D perhaps TRBD1 (5 bases). V was shortened by 5 bases and J by 2 bases, with 6 bases between the two germline ends. The CDR3 has 13 residues. Germline values: CDR1 SGHTA, CDR2 FQGTGA. In DNA form, the CDR3 reads TGTGCCAGCAGCGGACAAAACACCGGGGAGCTGTTTTTT. Its protein product is CASSGQNTGELFF.

This chain joins TRBV27 and TRBJ2-3, with 10 nucleotides matching TRBD2. CDR3 length: 18 amino acids. The V and J ends lost 6 bases and 2 bases, in that order; junction bases with no gene match: 14. The germline V gene has CDR1 MNHEY and CDR2 SMNVEV (reference sequence). DNA of the CDR3: TGTGCCAGCAGCTCCAACCTAGGACTAGCGGACAACACAGATACGCAGTATTTT. Its translation is CASSSNLGLADNTDTQYF.

The J gene is TRBJ2-1, the V gene TRBV4-2, with D perhaps TRBD1 (6 bases). Trimming took off 3 bases at V and 12 bases at J, with 12 bases between the two ends. Per the germline V gene, CDR1 is LGHNA and CDR2 is YNFKEQ. This CDR3 has 12 residues. The CDR3 region has the DNA TGTGCCAGCAGCCAGCCTAGGACAGCGCAGTTCTTC. It yields the protein CASSQPRTAQFF.

This chain links TRBV28 with TRBJ1-3; D is perhaps TRBD1 (5 bases). Germline V lookup: CDR1 MDHEN, CDR2 SYDVKM. V dropped 2 bases and J dropped 2 bases, with 7 bases sitting between them. This CDR3 has 14 residues. The CDR3: CASSLRGAGNTIYF. In DNA form, the CDR3 reads TGTGCCAGCAGTTTACGGGGGGCTGGAAACACCATATATTTT.

V usage is TRBV5-6 and J usage is TRBJ2-5; the match to TRBD2 covers 9 bases. Germline lookup yields CDR1 SGHDT and CDR2 YYEEEE. CDR3 length: 18 amino acids. V shed 0 bases, J shed 4 bases, and the junction held 13 bases outside the gene matches. DNA for the CDR3: TGTGCCAGCAGCTTGGGGGTAGCGGGAGCCGGAATAGGAGAGACCCAGTACTTC. Encoded protein: CASSLGVAGAGIGETQYF.

J is TRBJ2-3 and V is TRBV6-1, with 12 nucleotides matching TRBD2. Germline loops: CDR1 MNHNS, CDR2 SASEGT. The CDR3 has 15 amino acids. J gave up 5 bases and V 2 bases, and 2 bases lay outside the gene matches. The CDR3 DNA reads as TGTGCCAGCAGTGAACTAGCGGGAGGGCAAGATACGCAGTATTTT. Its protein product is CASSELAGGQDTQYF.

J is TRBJ2-1 and V is TRBV28; D not resolved. V was pared by 7 bases and J by 5 bases, with 9 bases between. Germline V gene sequence: CDR1 MDHEN, CDR2 SYDVKM. The CDR3 totals 12 residues. Here the CDR3 reads CASKELDNEQFF. Written as DNA, the CDR3 is TGTGCCAGCAAGGAGTTGGACAATGAGCAGTTCTTC.

The DNA of the CDR3 is TGTGCCAGCAGTTACTCGAGGCGGGATGAGCAGTTCTTC. Its translation is CASSYSRRDEQFF. The genes are TRBV6-6 and TRBJ2-1; TRBD2 is a possible D gene (5 bases). Trimming left V 0 bases short and J 8 bases short, with 8 bases between. This CDR3 spans 13 amino acids. Germline V CDR1 and CDR2: MNHNY, SVGAGI (reference sequence).

The chain joins TRBV11-2 to TRBJ2-7, with D maybe TRBD2 (5 bases). CDR1 is SGHAT and CDR2 is FQNNGV in the germline V gene. The V end lost 7 bases, the J end lost 2 bases, and 12 bases lay between the germline ends. The CDR3 has 13 amino acids. This CDR3 is CASKLGGTYEQYF. The CDR3 DNA is TGTGCCAGCAAACTAGGTGGGACCTACGAGCAGTACTTC.

This chain joins TRBV29-1 and TRBJ1-1; TRBD1 agrees at 7 bases. The V and J ends lost 6 bases and 2 bases, in that order; junction bases with no gene match: 6. This CDR3 region has 13 residues. Germline V CDR1 and CDR2: SQVTM, ANQGSEA. CDR3 DNA: TGCAGCGTCCAGGGACAGATCAACACTGAAGCTTTCTTT. Translation gives CSVQGQINTEAFF. Full variable domain (outside the CDR3, taken from reference TRBV29-1 and TRBJ1-1): SAVISQKPSRDICQRGTSLTIQCQVDSQVTMMFWYRQQPGQSLTLIATANQGSEATYESGFVIDKFPISRPNLTFSTLTVSNMSPEDSSIYLCSVQGQINTEAFFGQGTRLTVV.

V is TRBV5-6 and J is TRBJ2-6, with D tentatively TRBD1 (5 bases). V gave up 2 bases and J gave up 2 bases, with 8 bases separating them. Germline V CDR1 and CDR2: SGHDT, YYEEEE. There are 15 residues in the CDR3. CDR3 sequence reads: CASSLRGTGANVLTF. CDR3 in DNA: TGTGCCAGCAGCTTAAGGGGAACTGGGGCCAACGTCCTGACTTTC.

The chain is built from TRBV4-1 and TRBJ2-5, with D unresolved. There are 12 residues in the CDR3. With 0 bases removed from V and 8 bases from J, the gap between germline ends came to 7 bases. Germline CDR1 reads MGHRA; CDR2 reads YSYEKL. The CDR3, as DNA: TGCGCCAGCAGCCAAGATGAGAATACCCAGTACTTC. It is translated as CASSQDENTQYF.

The chain recombines TRBV10-2 with TRBJ1-2; TRBD1 might be the D (5 bases). Germline V CDR1 and CDR2: WSHSY, SAAADI. The CDR3 runs 14 residues. V was cut by 3 bases and J by 1 base, with 9 bases left in between. CDR3 in amino acids: CASSEYRSNYGYTF. The CDR3 nucleotides read TGCGCCAGCAGTGAATACAGGAGTAACTATGGCTACACCTTC.

The chain has TRBV7-6 and TRBJ2-1; TRBD2 aligns across 8 bases. Trimming at V came to 1 base and at J to 0 bases, leaving 5 bases not matched to a gene. Germline loops: CDR1 SGHVS, CDR2 FNYEAQ. There are 17 residues in the CDR3. CDR3 bases: TGTGCCAGCAGCTTAGGAGGAGCGGGAGCCTCCTACAATGAGCAGTTCTTC. Amino acids: CASSLGGAGASYNEQFF.

The rearrangement uses TRBV19 and TRBJ2-2, with D possibly being TRBD1 (5 bases). The CDR3 has 14 residues. The V end was cut by 4 bases, the J end by 6 bases, with 12 bases between. The germline V gene encodes CDR1 LNHDA and CDR2 SQIVND (reference sequence). CDR3 coding DNA: TGTGCCAGTAGTACTCAACAGGCGGCCGGGGAGCTGTTTTTT. It codes for CASSTQQAAGELFF.

V is TRBV18 and J is TRBJ2-2, with D tentatively TRBD2 (5 bases). CDR3 length: 15 amino acids. The ends were cut back, 0 bases at V and 6 bases at J, with 11 bases in the middle. Germline CDR1 is KGHSH and CDR2 is LQKENI. The CDR3, as DNA: TGTGCCAGCTCACCACCCCAGAGGGCGGCCGGGGAGCTGTTTTTT. Amino acid sequence: CASSPPQRAAGELFF.

The rearrangement links TRBV30 to TRBJ1-4; D not resolved. Germline CDR1 is GTSNPN and CDR2 is SVGIG (reference sequence). The V and J ends lost 2 bases and 4 bases respectively, with 14 bases between them. The CDR3 runs to 15 residues. The CDR3, as DNA: TGTGCCTGGAGTCCCTTGGCGGTTATTAATGAAAAACTGTTTTTT. The encoded protein is CAWSPLAVINEKLFF. The full variable domain, rest sourced from reference TRBV30 and TRBJ1-4, is SQTIHQWPATLVQPVGSPLSLECTVEGTSNPNLYWYRQAAGRGLQLLFYSVGIGQISSEVPQNLSASRPQDRQFILSSKKLLLSDSGFYLCAWSPLAVINEKLFFGSGTQLSVL.

The V and J genes are TRBV19 and TRBJ1-2; the D is unclear. Trimming stripped 1 base from V and 4 bases from J, with 13 bases between. The CDR3 length is 15 residues. CDR1 LNHDA and CDR2 SQIVND come from the germline V gene (reference sequence). CDR3 sequence: CASSIGGRSFYGYTF. CDR3 DNA sequence: TGTGCCAGTAGTATAGGAGGGAGATCCTTCTATGGCTACACCTTC.

This clone was detected once. The chain is built from TRBV7-9 and TRBJ2-7, with 7 bases matching TRBD1. Germline V lookup: CDR1 SEHNR, CDR2 FQNEAQ (reference sequence). Unmatched junction bases numbered 4, after V lost 5 bases and J lost 0 bases. This CDR3 has 14 amino acids. As DNA, the CDR3 is TGTGCCAGCAGCCCGACAGGGCTCTCCTACGAGCAGTACTTC. This gives the protein CASSPTGLSYEQYF. Together with reference TRBV7-9 and TRBJ2-7, the CDR3 gives the full variable domain: DTGVSQNPRHKITKRGQNVTFRCDPISEHNRLYWYRQTLGQGPEFLTYFQNEAQLEKSRLLSDRFSAERPKGSFSTLEIQRTEQGDSAMYLCASSPTGLSYEQYFGPGTRLTVT.

This clone was detected only once. CDR3 DNA sequence: TGTGCCAGCAGCCTTCCTAGCGGAGAGACCCAGTACTTC. Protein sequence: CASSLPSGETQYF. The chain links TRBV6-5 to TRBJ2-5; 7 bases fit TRBD2. CDR1 is MNHEY and CDR2 is SVGAGI in the germline V gene. The V gene end was trimmed by 6 bases and the J gene end by 4 bases; junction bases not matched to a gene: 5. CDR3 length equals 13 residues.

The CDR3 DNA reads as TGTGCCAGCAGCGTTAGGACAGGGAGCACTGAAGCTTTCTTT. It specifies CASSVRTGSTEAFF. The chain combines TRBV9 with TRBJ1-1; 8 bases match TRBD1. The germline V gene has CDR1 SGDLS and CDR2 YYNGEE. This CDR3 has 14 amino acids. V shed 2 bases and J 4 bases; nucleotides not matched to a gene: 4.